The clone carrying this TCR beta chain was seen a few times. Its specificity is unknown. This CDR3 spans 14 amino acids. V lost 2 bases and J 7 bases, leaving 15 bases between the germline ends. A single record per CDR3 protein comes from TCRdb applying MiXCR to the 5' RACE reads. Among roughly 470,000 distinct CDR3 sequences listed, roughly 25% were seen once. This entry belongs to a study of CD8 T cells in ankylosing spondylitis. The study, taken as a whole, reports: Reportedly, matched ankylosing spondylitis synovial fluid was significantly enriched for disease-linked clones. Characteristic of ankylosing spondylitis blood, it appeared, was a TCR beta motif comprising roughly 8 highly homologous variants.

The sample was blood, either unsorted or a sorted T cell fraction (not recorded which). The receptor was derived from a male donor with ankylosing spondylitis. The chain employs TRBV12-3 or TRBV12-4 and TRBJ2-7, with D perhaps TRBD1 (6 bases). DNA of the CDR3: TGTGCCAGCAGTTTACGGCATCAGGGGAGTGAGCAGTACTTC. This encodes CASSLRHQGSEQYF.